This T cell receptor beta chain comes out of a study of cytomegalovirus exposure and HLA in healthy donors. TCRdb keeps only in-frame clones here, not all; method: immunoSEQ multiplex PCR. The table records fewer than 150,000 clones, around 88% of them present only once. The CDR3 totals 14 residues. Trimming stripped 5 bases from V and 7 bases from J, with 15 bases between. Germline V gene lookup returns CDR1 SGHVS and CDR2 FNYEAQ. The V gene is TRBV7-6, the J gene TRBJ2-1; D is perhaps TRBD1 (6 bases). Sequences were obtained from PBMCs. The source is a man aged 18 to 29 in good health and CMV-seronegative. The CDR3 bases are TGTGCCAGCAGCGAGCTAACAGGGTATAATGAGCAGTTCTTC. Translated: CASSELTGYNEQFF. Full variable domain (remainder filled in from reference TRBV7-6 and TRBJ2-1): GAGVSQSPRYKVTKRGQDVALRCDPISGHVSLYWYRQALGQGPEFLTYFNYEAQQDKSGLPNDRFSAERPEGSISTLTIQRTEQRDSAMYRCASSELTGYNEQFFGPGTRLTVL.